These 3 T cell receptor beta chains share one sample of origin, sequenced in a study of CD8+ T cells in alopecia areata. Following RNA extraction, reverse transcription yielded cDNA that acted as the sequencing template. Measured with immunoSEQ multiplex PCR; TCRdb has only the in-frame clones, and not every one. The sample is made up of about 120,000 clones, none counted only once. Sequencing was carried out using lesional skin. These receptors all stem from a C3H/HeJ mouse with alopecia areata. This line is of MHC haplotype H2-k.

This clone was detected many times. The gene names here belong to mouse. Read coverage stops 4 residues before the CDR3 terminus; the germline J gene supplies the remainder. The rearrangement uses TRBV13-3 and TRBJ2-7, with 9 positions matching TRBD1. The CDR3 runs 15 residues. The germline CDR1 and CDR2 sequences are NNHDY and SYVADS. J was trimmed by 3 bases and V by 6 bases; bases with no gene match: 10. CDR3 sequence reads: CASTTSPGQGYEQYF. CDR3 DNA, as far as it was read: TGTGCCAGCACCACCTCTCCGGGACAGGGCTAT.

Comment on this clone: The genes are named according to mouse. The read stops 4 residues short of the end of the CDR3; the missing end is completed from the germline J gene. The chain carries TRBV1 and TRBJ1-1; maybe TRBD1 (5 bases). The CDR3 totals 14 residues. V lost 1 base and J 2 bases, leaving 8 bases between the germline ends. From germline, CDR1 is NSQYPW and CDR2 LRSPGD (reference sequence). Partial CDR3 DNA: TGCACCTGCAGTGCAGCCAGGGCTAACACA. This encodes CTCSAARANT. The full CDR3 reads CTCSAARANTEVFF.

There are a few counts of this clone. Germline and genes: mouse. Sequencing ends 4 residues short of the CDR3 end; the germline J gene provides the rest. This sequence joins TRBV16 and TRBJ2-7; D is possibly TRBD1 (6 bases). V lost 3 bases and J lost 0, with 12 bases in between. The CDR3 length is 15 residues. Germline loops: CDR1 SGHSA, CDR2 FRNQAP. CDR3 sequence reads: CASSLGTRSSYEQYF. CDR3 bases read: TGTGCAAGCAGCTTGGGGACAAGGAGCTCCTAT. The full variable domain, completed using reference TRBV16 and TRBJ2-7, is NAGVIQTPRHKVTGKGQEATLWCEPISGHSAVFWYRQTIVQGLEFLTYFRNQAPIDDSGMPKERFSAQMPNQSHSTLKIQSTQPQDSAVYLCASSLGTRSSYEQYFGPGTRLTVL.